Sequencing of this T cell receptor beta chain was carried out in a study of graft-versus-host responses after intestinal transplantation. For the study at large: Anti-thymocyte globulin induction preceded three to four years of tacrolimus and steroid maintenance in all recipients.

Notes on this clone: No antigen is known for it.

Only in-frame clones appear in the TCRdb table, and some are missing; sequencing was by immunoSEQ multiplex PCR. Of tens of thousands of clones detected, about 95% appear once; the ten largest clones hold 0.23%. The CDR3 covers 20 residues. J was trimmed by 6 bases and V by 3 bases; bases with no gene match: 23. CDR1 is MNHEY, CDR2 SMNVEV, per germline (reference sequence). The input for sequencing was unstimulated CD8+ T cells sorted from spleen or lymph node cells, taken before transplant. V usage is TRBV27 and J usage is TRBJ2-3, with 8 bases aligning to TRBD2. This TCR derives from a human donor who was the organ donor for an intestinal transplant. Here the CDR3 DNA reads TGTGCCAGCAGTTTGATGAGCGGGGGATTGTTAACCTATCACCCGGATACGCAGTATTTT. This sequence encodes CASSLMSGGLLTYHPDTQYF.